The 18 T cell receptor beta chains presented below share a single source sample, sequenced in a study of T cell responses to AZD1222 COVID-19 vaccine. Only in-frame clones appear in the TCRdb table, and some are missing; sequencing was by immunoSEQ multiplex PCR. The top ten clones hold nearly 25% of a sample with around 72,000 clones, roughly 84% of them seen once. The starting material was peripheral blood, obtained on day 0 of AZD1222 vaccination. These receptors originate from an adult in good health.

The rearrangement uses TRBV6-5 and TRBJ1-6; weak D call: TRBD1 (5 bases). Germline lookup yields CDR1 MNHEY and CDR2 SVGAGI. V lost 7 bases and J lost 7, with 14 bases in between. The CDR3 length is 14 residues. CDR3 amino acids: CASKATGGNSPLHF. CDR3 sequence (DNA): TGTGCCAGCAAAGCAACCGGGGGGAATTCACCCCTCCACTTT.

The rearrangement joins TRBV3-1 (or the pseudogene TRBV3-2) to TRBJ2-1; D is unresolved. Trimming took off 1 base at V and 9 bases at J, with 7 bases between the two ends. The CDR3 has 12 residues. Germline CDR1 reads LGHDT; CDR2 reads YNNKEL (reference sequence). The CDR3: CASSQAESEQFF. CDR3 nucleotides: TGTGCCAGCAGCCAAGCGGAGTCTGAGCAGTTCTTC.

The chain recombines TRBV11-2 with TRBJ1-5; 7 nucleotides align to TRBD1. This CDR3 comprises 15 residues. Trimming took 6 bases from V and 9 from J; bases not matched to a gene: 14. The germline CDR1 and CDR2 sequences are SGHAT and FQNNGV. CDR3 nucleotide sequence: TGTGCCAGCAGTTACGAACAGGGGTCGCAATGGCCCCAGCATTTT. Translated: CASSYEQGSQWPQHF.

The rearrangement links TRBV29-1 to TRBJ2-1; the D is unclear. Looked up from germline, CDR1 is SQVTM and CDR2 is ANQGSEA. CDR3 size: 9 residues. Trimming pared 5 bases from V and 8 bases from J, leaving 4 bases between. The CDR3 protein is CSVPYEQFF. In DNA, the CDR3 is TGCAGCGTTCCGTATGAGCAGTTCTTC.

The rearrangement uses TRBV19 and TRBJ1-2; 7 bases fit TRBD1. The ends lost 7 bases at V and 4 bases at J; junction bases unmatched: 15. Germline V gene lookup returns CDR1 LNHDA and CDR2 SQIVND (reference sequence). The CDR3 contains 16 residues. The CDR3 coding sequence is TGTGCCAGTACTACGCTAAGGGACAGTTACTCCTATGGCTACACCTTC. The encoded protein is CASTTLRDSYSYGYTF.

By share of the sample, this clone is medium-sized. The chain has TRBV6-6 and TRBJ2-7; TRBD2 might be the D (5 bases). Per the germline V gene, CDR1 is MNHNY and CDR2 is SVGAGI (reference sequence). The CDR3 loop spans 12 amino acids. The CDR3: CATEGISYEQYF. In DNA form, the CDR3 reads TGTGCTACCGAGGGCATATCCTACGAGCAGTACTTC.

The genes are TRBV3-1 (or the pseudogene TRBV3-2) and TRBJ1-2; D is unclear. The CDR3 totals 13 residues. V lost 1 base, J lost 8 bases, and 11 bases lay in between. Germline CDR1 reads LGHDT; CDR2 reads YNNKEL (reference sequence). The CDR3 coding sequence is TGTGCCAGCAGCCAAGTTGATTGGTTCGGCTACACCTTC. Translating it yields CASSQVDWFGYTF.

The rearrangement uses TRBV2 and TRBJ2-7, with TRBD2 matching over 9 bases. CDR1 and CDR2 (germline): SNHLY, FYNNEI. Trimming removed 6 bases from V and 2 bases from J; junction bases left unmatched: 11. The CDR3 length is 16 residues. The CDR3 DNA reads as TGTGCCAGCAGATTGACTCCGGGACTAGCCACCTACGAGCAGTACTTC. Protein: CASRLTPGLATYEQYF.

The V gene is TRBV6-6, the J gene TRBJ2-7; the D gene is possibly TRBD2 (6 bases). In germline, CDR1 is MNHNY, CDR2 SVGAGI (reference sequence). V was trimmed by 7 bases and J by 6 bases, leaving 10 bases between them. The CDR3 loop spans 11 amino acids. CDR3 sequence (DNA): TGTGCCAGCACGGAGGGTATCGAGCAGTACTTC. It specifies CASTEGIEQYF.

The chain couples TRBV19 to TRBJ1-6; D gene uncertain. The CDR3 loop spans 15 amino acids. V gave up 4 bases and J gave up 5 bases, with 12 bases separating them. Looked up from germline, CDR1 is LNHDA and CDR2 is SQIVND (reference sequence). CDR3 coding DNA: TGTGCCAGTAGTACGACGGGGAATAATAATTCACCCCTCCACTTT. Translated: CASSTTGNNNSPLHF.

V gene TRBV30 combines with J gene TRBJ1-5; D is perhaps TRBD1 (5 bases). Germline CDR1 and CDR2: GTSNPN and SVGIG (reference sequence). Trimming took off 4 bases at V and 4 bases at J, with 11 bases between the two ends. CDR3 length: 13 residues. CDR3 loop: CAWTKDINQPQHF. Written as DNA, the CDR3 is TGTGCCTGGACCAAGGACATTAATCAGCCCCAGCATTTT. Variable domain in full (rest from reference TRBV30 and TRBJ1-5): SQTIHQWPATLVQPVGSPLSLECTVEGTSNPNLYWYRQAAGRGLQLLFYSVGIGQISSEVPQNLSASRPQDRQFILSSKKLLLSDSGFYLCAWTKDINQPQHFGDGTRLSIL.

This clone appeared a single time. The rearrangement links TRBV21-1 to TRBJ1-3; the tabulated D call, TRBD1, remains unverified against the DNA. TRBV21-1 is reported as a pseudogene. This CDR3 is 14 amino acids long. The chain's CDR3 is CARRDRGAGNTIYF. The CDR3 DNA is TGTGCCAGGAGAGACAGGGGGGCCGGAAACACCATATATTTT.

The CDR3 nucleotides read TGCGCCAGCAGCCCAGATTGGGCCTCTTACACCGGGGAGCTGTTTTTT. Its protein is CASSPDWASYTGELFF. J is TRBJ2-2 and V is TRBV4-3; D call uncertain. V was shortened by 4 bases and J by 3 bases, with 15 bases between the two germline ends. The length of the CDR3 is 16 residues. From germline, CDR1 is LGHNA and CDR2 YSLEER.

The chain combines TRBV7-9 with TRBJ1-4; D is possibly TRBD1 (6 bases). Per germline, CDR1 SEHNR and CDR2 FQNEAQ (reference sequence). The V gene lost 5 bases and the J gene lost 3 bases, with 10 bases spanning the gap. The CDR3 contains 14 residues. The CDR3 DNA follows: TGTGCCAGCAGCATGACAGGATCTAATGAAAAACTGTTTTTT. Protein product: CASSMTGSNEKLFF.

V usage is TRBV2 and J usage is TRBJ2-5, with D perhaps matching TRBD1 (6 bases). This CDR3 comprises 15 residues. Germline values: CDR1 SNHLY, CDR2 FYNNEI. V lost 5 bases, J lost 5 bases, and 18 bases lay in between. CDR3 in amino acids: CASSPDRPLRETQYF. The CDR3 region has the DNA TGTGCCAGCAGTCCAGACAGGCCCCTACGGGAGACCCAGTACTTC.

This clone was detected once. The chain has TRBV27 and TRBJ1-2; a weak D match, TRBD1 (5 bases). The CDR3 has 17 residues. Trimming left V 6 bases short and J 7 bases short, with 27 bases between. Germline-derived CDR1 and CDR2 are MNHEY and SMNVEV (reference sequence). CDR3 amino acids: CASSPEVSGTKQAGYTF. Written as DNA, the CDR3 is TGTGCCAGCAGCCCTGAGGTGTCAGGGACCAAACAGGCTGGCTACACCTTC.

The rearrangement uses TRBV12-3 or TRBV12-4 and TRBJ2-7; 8 nucleotides agree with TRBD1. Trimming took 6 bases from V and 4 from J; bases not matched to a gene: 5. The CDR3 extends over 13 amino acids. The CDR3 sequence is CASRTWDRYEQYF. In nucleotides, the CDR3 is TGTGCCAGCAGAACTTGGGACAGGTACGAGCAGTACTTC.

The genes are TRBV30 and TRBJ1-2, with TRBD1 matching over 7 bases. The CDR3 is 15 residues long. Per the germline V gene, CDR1 is GTSNPN and CDR2 is SVGIG (reference sequence). Trimming at V came to 3 bases and at J to 4 bases, leaving 11 bases not matched to a gene. CDR3 bases: TGTGCCTGGAGCGCCGACAGGGTTCGGGGCTATGGCTACACCTTC. This encodes CAWSADRVRGYGYTF.